Following are 4 T cell receptor beta chains from one sample sequenced in a study of T-cell memory formation after mild COVID-19. One entry per CDR3 protein, called by TCRdb with MiXCR from the 5' RACE reads. The sample has around 370,000 distinct CDR3 sequences; approximately 21% are singletons. The sample taken for sequencing was PBMCs or a T cell subset sorted from them (not recorded which). The receptors originated from an adult woman who had mild COVID-19 (a few samples of this study predate the infection). Cell type and time point are not known.

This rearrangement joins TRBV5-5 to TRBJ2-5, with D uncertain. The germline gives CDR1 SGHKS, CDR2 YYEKEE (reference sequence). The CDR3 contains 12 residues. Trimming shortened V by 4 bases and J by 5 bases, and 9 bases separated the two germline ends. The CDR3 region is CASSRNEETQYF. In DNA form, the CDR3 reads TGTGCCAGCAGCCGGAACGAGGAGACCCAGTACTTC.

This clonotype was detected only a few times. CDR3 residues: CASSFEHSPLHF. In DNA, the CDR3 is TGTGCCAGCAGTTTCGAGCATTCACCCCTCCACTTT. The rearrangement joins TRBV12-3 or TRBV12-4 to TRBJ1-6; D is undetermined. With 3 bases removed from V and 8 bases from J, the gap between germline ends came to 5 bases. The CDR3 totals 12 residues.

The chain couples TRBV11-2 to TRBJ2-6; D is uncertain. Germline V lookup: CDR1 SGHAT, CDR2 FQNNGV. V dropped 1 base and J dropped 3 bases, with 7 bases sitting between them. CDR3 size: 15 residues. This chain's CDR3 is CASSLGLFGANVLTF. Here the CDR3 DNA reads TGTGCCAGCAGCTTAGGCCTTTTTGGGGCCAACGTCCTGACTTTC.

The chain carries TRBV23-1 and TRBJ1-2; D is ambiguous. TRBV23-1 is an ORF, and what it does is uncertain. The CDR3 covers 16 residues. Trimming shortened V by 8 bases and J by 4 bases, and 23 bases separated the two germline ends. The CDR3 bases are TGCGCCAGCTTACATAGGAGACGGGGTTCAGGCTATGGCTACACCTTC. Its translation is CASLHRRRGSGYGYTF.